This TCR beta chain was recorded in a study of identical twins. A single record per CDR3 protein comes from TCRdb applying MiXCR to the 5' RACE reads. The table includes 550,000 to 700,000 distinct CDR3 sequences, roughly 20% detected once. V lost 5 bases, J lost 0 bases, and 9 bases stayed unmatched. CDR3 length: 16 residues. CDR1 and CDR2 (germline): SGHTA, FQGNSA. These data also featured in a second study, about T cells expressing NK-cell markers.

Sequenced material: PBMCs. This TCR came from a woman aged 18-29 years in good health. J is TRBJ2-7 and V is TRBV7-2; 8 nucleotides agree with TRBD2. CDR3 nucleotides: TGTGCCAGCAGCCGCCCATCTAGCGGGTACTCCTACGAGCAGTACTTC. Translated: CASSRPSSGYSYEQYF.